This section outlines one T cell receptor (beta chain) sequence together with its context. No antigen is known for it. This sample was taken from a study of human T cells and chemical hapten exposure. CDR1 is LNHDA and CDR2 is SQIVND in the germline V gene (reference sequence). CDR3 length: 14 amino acids. The V and J ends lost 2 bases and 2 bases respectively, with 6 bases between them. Per the authors' pipeline: Sample TCR counts, which ranged from about 20,000 to 690,600, had a median of approximately 95,000. TCRdb processed the RACE reads anew with MiXCR; each CDR3 protein has one entry. For this entry, the V and J calls and clone size follow TCRdb and not the study's own pipeline. The sample has more than 65,000 distinct CDR3 sequences; approximately 32% are singletons. Study-wide points: Donors, who had alopecia, may show an immune response that differs from healthy people's.

Regarding time point: patch test 1, 2 weeks after DPC sensitization. Sample treatment: therapeutic diphenylcyclopropenone sensitization with weekly scalp DPC. The authors' total RNA extraction used unfractionated whole blood. The chain couples TRBV19 to TRBJ2-2; D unclear. The input for sequencing was whole blood, taken in connection with sensitization to the hapten diphenylcyclopropenone (DPC). The sequence was obtained from a man in his forties or fifties with alopecia areata. Some clones in this sample may be carry-over from other donors' samples. In nucleotides, the CDR3 is TGTGCCAGTAGTATAAACGGAAACACCGGGGAGCTGTTTTTT. Protein product: CASSINGNTGELFF.